These T cell receptor beta chains were read from a single sample in a study of graft-versus-host responses after intestinal transplantation. Using immunoSEQ multiplex PCR, the repertoire was profiled, and TCRdb retains in-frame clones only, with some absent. The repertoire includes approximately 130,000 clones, approximately 90% of them detected once, and roughly 0.15% sits in the top ten. Antigens for these TCRs are unknown. Specimen: unstimulated CD4+ T cells sorted from spleen or lymph node cells, collected before intestinal transplant. The source of these receptors is a human donor who received an intestinal transplant. CDR3s include the opening cysteine and the closing phenylalanine or tryptophan. The order of the fields is D gene, clone size, J gene, V gene, CDR3 protein, CDR3 DNA. A D gene is named only where the DNA matches it firmly. Only some rows state a clone size, as once, few, many or a class for expanded clones.

D: -
size: -
J: TRBJ1-6
V: TRBV5-4
CDR3: CASRSGTPNSPLHF
DNA: TGTGCCAGCCGCTCCGGGACCCCAAATTCACCCCTCCACTTT

D: -
size: -
J: TRBJ1-1
V: TRBV19
CDR3: CASDYPGVMGTEAFF
DNA: TGTGCCAGTGACTACCCGGGGGTGATGGGCACTGAAGCTTTCTTT

D: -
size: -
J: TRBJ2-6
V: TRBV7-9
CDR3: CASSLSLLISGANVLTF
DNA: TGTGCCAGCAGCCTATCCCTACTCATTTCTGGGGCCAACGTCCTGACTTTC

D: -
size: -
J: TRBJ2-2
V: TRBV7-7
CDR3: CASSDRLSTGELFF
DNA: TGTGCCAGCAGCGACCGACTGAGCACCGGGGAGCTGTTTTTT

D: -
size: few
J: TRBJ1-2
V: TRBV27
CDR3: CASSVTIAYGYTF
DNA: TGTGCCAGCAGTGTTACGATCGCTTATGGCTACACCTTC

D: -
size: -
J: TRBJ1-6
V: TRBV15
CDR3: CATSRDAVEPLHF
DNA: TGTGCCACCAGCAGAGATGCCGTGGAACCCCTCCACTTT

D: TRBD1
size: -
J: TRBJ2-1
V: TRBV11-2
CDR3: CASSPTGVWSYYNEQFF
DNA: TGTGCCAGCAGCCCTACAGGGGTCTGGTCTTACTACAATGAGCAGTTCTTC

D: -
size: -
J: TRBJ1-2
V: TRBV6-1
CDR3: CASSEQGVGGYTF
DNA: TGTGCCAGCAGTGAACAGGGTGTCGGTGGCTACACCTTC

D: TRBD2
size: -
J: TRBJ2-1
V: TRBV5-1
CDR3: CASSLTSGSYEQFF
DNA: TGCGCCAGCAGCTTGACTAGCGGGAGCTATGAGCAGTTCTTC

D: -
size: -
J: TRBJ2-3
V: TRBV30
CDR3: CASEDTDTQYF
DNA: TGTGCCTCGGAAGACACAGATACGCAGTATTTT

D: -
size: -
J: TRBJ1-6
V: TRBV6-1
CDR3: CASSEARRRSPLHF
DNA: TGTGCCAGCAGTGAAGCCCGCAGAAGGTCACCCCTCCACTTT

D: TRBD2
size: -
J: TRBJ2-7
V: TRBV6-1
CDR3: CASALAGSYEQYF
DNA: TGTGCCAGCGCTCTAGCGGGATCCTACGAGCAGTACTTC

D: -
size: once
J: TRBJ2-3
V: TRBV7-6
CDR3: CASSLARGALSTDTQYF
DNA: TGTGCCAGCAGCTTAGCGCGCGGGGCCCTAAGCACAGATACGCAGTATTTT

D: TRBD1
size: -
J: TRBJ1-6
V: TRBV6-5
CDR3: CASSRDRLNSPLHF
DNA: TGTGCCAGCAGCCGGGACAGGCTCAATTCACCCCTCCACTTT

D: TRBD1
size: -
J: TRBJ2-1
V: TRBV7-3
CDR3: CASSRPRDRGPNEQFF
DNA: TGTGCCAGCAGCCGGCCTCGGGACAGGGGACCCAATGAGCAGTTCTTC

D: TRBD2
size: -
J: TRBJ2-5
V: TRBV5-4
CDR3: CASRSGTSGGAGETQYF
DNA: TGTGCCAGCAGATCCGGGACTAGCGGGGGGGCAGGAGAGACCCAGTACTTC

D: -
size: -
J: TRBJ2-7
V: TRBV11-2
CDR3: CASSFSWGPPYEQYF
DNA: TGTGCCAGCAGCTTTTCTTGGGGGCCCCCCTACGAGCAGTACTTC

D: TRBD2
size: -
J: TRBJ2-5
V: TRBV5-4
CDR3: CASSFQRGGETQYF
DNA: TGTGCCAGCAGCTTCCAGCGGGGAGGAGAGACCCAGTACTTC

D: TRBD1
size: once
J: TRBJ1-6
V: TRBV2
CDR3: CASRDPGTGHSPLHF
DNA: TGTGCCAGCAGGGACCCCGGGACAGGGCATTCACCCCTCCACTTT

D: -
size: -
J: TRBJ1-1
V: TRBV5-1
CDR3: CASSTGTGSNTEAFF
DNA: TGCGCCAGCAGCACGGGCACAGGGTCGAACACTGAAGCTTTCTTT

D: TRBD1
size: -
J: TRBJ1-3
V: TRBV5-1
CDR3: CASTGQGGNTIYF
DNA: TGCGCCAGCACTGGACAGGGGGGAAACACCATATATTTT

D: -
size: -
J: TRBJ1-4
V: TRBV27
CDR3: CASSSGGGEKLFF
DNA: TGTGCCAGCAGTTCGGGGGGGGGTGAAAAACTGTTTTTT

D: TRBD2
size: -
J: TRBJ2-1
V: TRBV2
CDR3: CASSVSPSGDYEQFF
DNA: TGTGCCAGCAGTGTGTCTCCTAGCGGGGATTATGAGCAGTTCTTC

D: -
size: -
J: TRBJ1-2
V: TRBV7-9
CDR3: CASTRGSDGYTF
DNA: TGTGCCAGCACCAGGGGTAGCGATGGCTACACCTTC

D: -
size: -
J: TRBJ1-4
V: TRBV30
CDR3: CAWSPLGEKLFF
DNA: TGTGCCTGGAGCCCGCTCGGGGAAAAACTGTTTTTT

D: -
size: -
J: TRBJ2-7
V: TRBV6-1
CDR3: CASQAYSGPLYEQYF
DNA: TGTGCCAGCCAGGCCTATTCGGGACCTTTATACGAGCAGTACTTC

D: TRBD1
size: -
J: TRBJ1-2
V: TRBV13
CDR3: CASGRLTITGADYTF
DNA: TGTGCCAGCGGGCGTTTGACGATTACAGGGGCTGACTACACCTTC

D: TRBD1
size: -
J: TRBJ1-2
V: TRBV4-2
CDR3: CASSQGLDRVLANYGYTF
DNA: TGTGCCAGCAGCCAAGGGCTCGACAGGGTCTTAGCTAACTATGGCTACACCTTC

D: -
size: -
J: TRBJ2-3
V: TRBV9
CDR3: CASSVRYGGTDTQYF
DNA: TGTGCCAGCAGCGTACGGTACGGGGGCACAGATACGCAGTATTTT

D: TRBD2
size: -
J: TRBJ2-3
V: TRBV19
CDR3: CASSLRLAGKDTQYF
DNA: TGTGCCAGTAGCCTCCGACTAGCGGGGAAAGATACGCAGTATTTT

D: TRBD2
size: -
J: TRBJ2-1
V: TRBV19
CDR3: CASSIGRGGSRFTNEQFF
DNA: TGTGCCAGTAGTATTGGGCGGGGGGGCTCGAGATTTACTAATGAGCAGTTCTTC

D: -
size: -
J: TRBJ1-6
V: TRBV6-1
CDR3: CASSEAVGVALHF
DNA: TGTGCCAGCAGTGAAGCGGTTGGTGTTGCCCTCCACTTT

D: -
size: -
J: TRBJ2-5
V: TRBV2
CDR3: CASKLETVKETQYF
DNA: TGTGCCAGCAAATTAGAGACAGTTAAAGAGACCCAGTACTTC

D: -
size: -
J: TRBJ2-7
V: TRBV20-1
CDR3: CSARGRGEQYF
DNA: TGCAGTGCTAGAGGCCGGGGCGAGCAGTACTTC

D: -
size: -
J: TRBJ1-5
V: TRBV2
CDR3: CASSDPLGGSGQPQHF
DNA: TGTGCCAGCAGTGACCCCCTCGGGGGTTCGGGGCAGCCCCAGCATTTT